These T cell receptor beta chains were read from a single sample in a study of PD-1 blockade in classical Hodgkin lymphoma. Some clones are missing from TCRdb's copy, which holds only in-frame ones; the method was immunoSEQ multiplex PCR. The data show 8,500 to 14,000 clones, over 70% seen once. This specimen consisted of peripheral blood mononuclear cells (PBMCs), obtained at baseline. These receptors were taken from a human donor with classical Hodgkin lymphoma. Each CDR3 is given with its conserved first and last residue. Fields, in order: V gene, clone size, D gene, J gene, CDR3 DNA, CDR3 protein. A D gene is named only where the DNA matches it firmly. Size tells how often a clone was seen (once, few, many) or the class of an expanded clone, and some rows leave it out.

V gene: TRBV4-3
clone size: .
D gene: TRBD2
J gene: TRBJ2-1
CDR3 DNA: TGCGCCAGCAGCCAAACCGCAGAAACGGGGGCGGGGGGGCAGTTCTTC
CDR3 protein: CASSQTAETGAGGQFF

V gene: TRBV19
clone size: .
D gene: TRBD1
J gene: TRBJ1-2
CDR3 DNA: TGTGCCAGTAGTCCGGGACAGACTAACTATGGCTACACCTTC
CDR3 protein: CASSPGQTNYGYTF

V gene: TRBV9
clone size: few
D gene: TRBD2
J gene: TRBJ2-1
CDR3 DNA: TGTGCCAGCAGCGTAGGGCTAGCGGGAGGAGGTAGCTACAATGAGCAGTTCTTC
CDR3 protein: CASSVGLAGGGSYNEQFF

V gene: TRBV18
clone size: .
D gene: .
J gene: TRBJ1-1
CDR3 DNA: TGTGCCAGCTCAGTTCAGGGGTTGAACACTGAAGCTTTCTTT
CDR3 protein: CASSVQGLNTEAFF

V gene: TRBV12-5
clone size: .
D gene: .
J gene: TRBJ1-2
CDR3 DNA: TGTGCTAGTGGTTTGGGAGGCGGTCTTGGCTACACCTTC
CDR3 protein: CASGLGGGLGYTF

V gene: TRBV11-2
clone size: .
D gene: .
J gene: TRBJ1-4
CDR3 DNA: TGTGCCAGCAGCTTAGAAGGGGTGGGGAAACTGTTTTTT
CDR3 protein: CASSLEGVGKLFF

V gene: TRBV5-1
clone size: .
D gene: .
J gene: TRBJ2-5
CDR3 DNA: TGCGCCAGCAGCCCCCGGGGGCGGGAGACCCAGTACTTC
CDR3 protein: CASSPRGRETQYF

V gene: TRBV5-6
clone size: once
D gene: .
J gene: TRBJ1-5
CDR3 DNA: TGTGCCAGCAGCTTGGGGGCAGGTCGCCGGGAGCCCCAGCATTTT
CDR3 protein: CASSLGAGRREPQHF

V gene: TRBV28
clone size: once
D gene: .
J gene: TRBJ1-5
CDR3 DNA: TGTGCCAGCAAAGGGGGGTTGGAAAGTCAGCCCCAGCATTTT
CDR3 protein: CASKGGLESQPQHF

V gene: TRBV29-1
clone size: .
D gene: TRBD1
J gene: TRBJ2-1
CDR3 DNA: TGCAGCGTTGGAGAATGGGACAGGGTTGTCAATGAGCAGTTCTTC
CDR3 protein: CSVGEWDRVVNEQFF

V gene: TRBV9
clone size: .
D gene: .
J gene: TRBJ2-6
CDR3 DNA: TGTGCCAGCCCCACACACGGAGGTGCTGGGGCCAACGTCCTGACTTTC
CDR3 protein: CASPTHGGAGANVLTF

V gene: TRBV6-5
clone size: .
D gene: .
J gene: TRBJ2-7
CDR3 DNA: TGTGCCAGCAGTTACCCCCCGATTGGAGCCTACGAGCAGTACTTC
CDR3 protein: CASSYPPIGAYEQYF

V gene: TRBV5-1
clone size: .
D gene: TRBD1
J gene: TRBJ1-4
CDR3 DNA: TGCGCCAGCAGCTTGGGACAGGGTAATGAAAAACTGTTTTTT
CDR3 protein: CASSLGQGNEKLFF

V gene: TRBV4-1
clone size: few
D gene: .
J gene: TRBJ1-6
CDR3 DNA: TGCGCCAGCAGCCTCGGGACACCCGTCGTCTCCTATAATTCACCCCTCCACTTT
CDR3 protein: CASSLGTPVVSYNSPLHF

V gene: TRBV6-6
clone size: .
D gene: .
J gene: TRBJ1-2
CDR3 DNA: TGTGCCAGCAGTTACGAGCCCGAAAGGGCAGTCTATGGCTACACCTTC
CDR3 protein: CASSYEPERAVYGYTF

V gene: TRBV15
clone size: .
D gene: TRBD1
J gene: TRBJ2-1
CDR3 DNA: TGTGCCACCAGCAGAGTTCGACAGGGGGCATTGAATGAGCAGTTCTTC
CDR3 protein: CATSRVRQGALNEQFF

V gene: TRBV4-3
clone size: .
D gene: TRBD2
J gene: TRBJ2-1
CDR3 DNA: TGCGCCAGCAGCCGAGAGCGGGGGGCTCAATACAATGAGCAGTTCTTC
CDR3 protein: CASSRERGAQYNEQFF

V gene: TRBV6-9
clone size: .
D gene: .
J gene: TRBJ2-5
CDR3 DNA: TGTGCCAGCAGTTCCGCGGGGTGGGAGTACTTC
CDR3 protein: CASSSAGWEYF

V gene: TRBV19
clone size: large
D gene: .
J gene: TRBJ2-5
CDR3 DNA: TGTGCCAGCGGACCGGACGAAAGGACCCAGTACTTC
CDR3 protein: CASGPDERTQYF

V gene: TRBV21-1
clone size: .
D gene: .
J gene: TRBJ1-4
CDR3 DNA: TGTGCCAGCAGCACCGGGACGGCTAATGAAAAACTGTTTTTT
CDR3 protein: CASSTGTANEKLFF

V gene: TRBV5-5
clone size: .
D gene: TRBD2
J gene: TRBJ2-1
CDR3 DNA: TGTGCCAGCAGCTTGGAGCCCGCTAGCGGGAGCAATGAGCAGTTCTTC
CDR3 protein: CASSLEPASGSNEQFF

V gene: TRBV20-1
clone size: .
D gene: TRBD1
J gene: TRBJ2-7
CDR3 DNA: TGCAGTGCGGACAGGGCCTACGAGCAGTACTTC
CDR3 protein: CSADRAYEQYF

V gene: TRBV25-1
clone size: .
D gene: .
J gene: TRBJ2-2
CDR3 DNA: TGTGCCAGCAGATACGCCGGGGAGCTGTTTTTT
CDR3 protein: CASRYAGELFF

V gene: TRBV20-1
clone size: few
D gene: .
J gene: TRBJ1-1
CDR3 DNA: TGCAGTGCCTATACGAGGACTGAAGCTTTCTTT
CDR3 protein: CSAYTRTEAFF

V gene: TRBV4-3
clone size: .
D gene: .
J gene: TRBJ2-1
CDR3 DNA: TGCGCCAGCAGCCAAGTGGGAAGGAGCTCCTACAATGAGCAGTTCTTC
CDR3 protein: CASSQVGRSSYNEQFF

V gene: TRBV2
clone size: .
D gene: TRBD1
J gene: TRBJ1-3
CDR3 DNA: TGTGCCAGCAGTGAAGCTAATGTACCGAGGGGGCGCGGAAACACCATATATTTT
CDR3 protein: CASSEANVPRGRGNTIYF

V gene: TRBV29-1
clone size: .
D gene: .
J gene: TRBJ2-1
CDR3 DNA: TGCAGCGCCCGAATGGGGAGCTCCTACAATGAGCAGTTCTTC
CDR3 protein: CSARMGSSYNEQFF

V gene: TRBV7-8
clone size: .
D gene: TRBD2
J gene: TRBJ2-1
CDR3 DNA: TGTGCCAGCAGCCTGGGACTAGCGGGGAGGGTTTTTAACAATGAGCAGTTCTTC
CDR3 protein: CASSLGLAGRVFNNEQFF

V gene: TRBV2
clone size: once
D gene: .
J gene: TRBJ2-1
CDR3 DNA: TGTGCCAGCAGTGACTGGGGGATATACTACAATGAGCAGTTCTTC
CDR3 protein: CASSDWGIYYNEQFF

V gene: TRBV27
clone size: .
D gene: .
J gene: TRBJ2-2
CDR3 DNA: TGTGCCAGCAGTACCTACACAGACACCGGGGAGCTGTTTTTT
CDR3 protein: CASSTYTDTGELFF

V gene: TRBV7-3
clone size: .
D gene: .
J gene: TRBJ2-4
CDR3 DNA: TGTGCCAGCAGCTTAAATCCAGGGCCCACAAACATTCAGTACTTC
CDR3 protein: CASSLNPGPTNIQYF

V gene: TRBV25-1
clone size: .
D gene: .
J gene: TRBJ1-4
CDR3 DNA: TGTGCCAGCAGAAAGGGTCCGGGACGAGGAAAACTGTTTTTT
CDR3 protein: CASRKGPGRGKLFF

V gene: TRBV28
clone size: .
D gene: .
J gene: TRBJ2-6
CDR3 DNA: TGTGCCAGCAGTTTTACAGGGACTTCTGGGGCCAACGTCCTGACTTTC
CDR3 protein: CASSFTGTSGANVLTF

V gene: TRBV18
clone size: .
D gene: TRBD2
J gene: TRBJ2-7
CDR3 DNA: TGTGCCAGCTCAGTAGCGGGGTCCTACGAGCAGTACTTC
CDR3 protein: CASSVAGSYEQYF

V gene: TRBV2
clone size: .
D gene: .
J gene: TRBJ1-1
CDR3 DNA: TGTGCCAGTAGAGGACAGCTAACGAACACTGAAGCTTTCTTT
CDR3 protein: CASRGQLTNTEAFF

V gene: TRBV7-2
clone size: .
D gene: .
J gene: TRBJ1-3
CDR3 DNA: TGTGCCAGCAGCTTATTCGGGGCCCAAACTCTCTCTGGAAACACCATATATTTT
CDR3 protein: CASSLFGAQTLSGNTIYF